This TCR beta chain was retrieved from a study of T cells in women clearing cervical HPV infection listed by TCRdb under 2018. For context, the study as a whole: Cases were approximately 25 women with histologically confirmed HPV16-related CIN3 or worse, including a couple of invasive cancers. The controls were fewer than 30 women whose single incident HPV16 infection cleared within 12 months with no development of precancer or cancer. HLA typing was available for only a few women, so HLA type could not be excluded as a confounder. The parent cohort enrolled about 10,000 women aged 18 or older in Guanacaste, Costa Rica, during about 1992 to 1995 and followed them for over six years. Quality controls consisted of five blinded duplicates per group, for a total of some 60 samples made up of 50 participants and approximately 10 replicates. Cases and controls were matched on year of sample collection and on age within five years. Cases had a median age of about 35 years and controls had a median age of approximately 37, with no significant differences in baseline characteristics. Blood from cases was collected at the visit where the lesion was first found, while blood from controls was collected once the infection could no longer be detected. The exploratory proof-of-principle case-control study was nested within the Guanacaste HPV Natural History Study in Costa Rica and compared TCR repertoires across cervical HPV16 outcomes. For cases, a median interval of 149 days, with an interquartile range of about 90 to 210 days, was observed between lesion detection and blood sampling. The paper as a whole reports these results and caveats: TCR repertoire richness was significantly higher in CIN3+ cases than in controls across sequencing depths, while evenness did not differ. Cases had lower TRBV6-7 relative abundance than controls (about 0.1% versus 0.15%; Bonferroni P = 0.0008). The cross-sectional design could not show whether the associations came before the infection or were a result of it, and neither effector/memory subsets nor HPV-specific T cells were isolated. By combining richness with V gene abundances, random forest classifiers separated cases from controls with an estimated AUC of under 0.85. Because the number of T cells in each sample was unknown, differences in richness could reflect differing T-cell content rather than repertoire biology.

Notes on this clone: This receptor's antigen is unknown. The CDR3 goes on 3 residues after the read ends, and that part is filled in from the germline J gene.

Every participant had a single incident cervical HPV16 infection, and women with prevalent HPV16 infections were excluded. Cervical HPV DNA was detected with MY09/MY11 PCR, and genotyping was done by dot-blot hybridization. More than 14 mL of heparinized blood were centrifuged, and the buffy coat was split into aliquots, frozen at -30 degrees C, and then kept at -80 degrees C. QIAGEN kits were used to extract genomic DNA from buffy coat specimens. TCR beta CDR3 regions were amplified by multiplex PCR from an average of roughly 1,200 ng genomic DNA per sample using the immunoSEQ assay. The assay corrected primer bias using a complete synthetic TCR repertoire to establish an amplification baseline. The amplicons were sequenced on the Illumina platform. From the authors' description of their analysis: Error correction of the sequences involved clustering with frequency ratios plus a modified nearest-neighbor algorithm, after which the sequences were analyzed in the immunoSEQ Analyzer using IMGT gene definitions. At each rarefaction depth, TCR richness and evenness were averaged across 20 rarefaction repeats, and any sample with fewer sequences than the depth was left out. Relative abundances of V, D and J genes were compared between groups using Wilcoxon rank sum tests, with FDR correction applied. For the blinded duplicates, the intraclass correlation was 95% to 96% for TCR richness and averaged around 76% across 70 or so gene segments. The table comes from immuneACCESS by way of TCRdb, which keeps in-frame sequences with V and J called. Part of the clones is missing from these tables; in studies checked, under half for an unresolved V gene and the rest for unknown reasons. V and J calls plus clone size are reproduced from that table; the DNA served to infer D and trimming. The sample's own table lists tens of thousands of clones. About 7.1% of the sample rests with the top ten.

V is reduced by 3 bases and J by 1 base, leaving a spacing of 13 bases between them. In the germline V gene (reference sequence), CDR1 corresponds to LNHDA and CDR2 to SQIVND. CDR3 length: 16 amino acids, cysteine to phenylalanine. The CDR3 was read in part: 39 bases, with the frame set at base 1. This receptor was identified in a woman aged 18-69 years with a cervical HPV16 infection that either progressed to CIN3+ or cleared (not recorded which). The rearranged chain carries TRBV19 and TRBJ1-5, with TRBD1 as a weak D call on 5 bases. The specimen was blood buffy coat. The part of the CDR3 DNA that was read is TGTGCCAGTAGTATTCTGGGGCAGGGAAGCAATCAGCCC. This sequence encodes CASSILGQGSNQP. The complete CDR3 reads CASSILGQGSNQPQHF.